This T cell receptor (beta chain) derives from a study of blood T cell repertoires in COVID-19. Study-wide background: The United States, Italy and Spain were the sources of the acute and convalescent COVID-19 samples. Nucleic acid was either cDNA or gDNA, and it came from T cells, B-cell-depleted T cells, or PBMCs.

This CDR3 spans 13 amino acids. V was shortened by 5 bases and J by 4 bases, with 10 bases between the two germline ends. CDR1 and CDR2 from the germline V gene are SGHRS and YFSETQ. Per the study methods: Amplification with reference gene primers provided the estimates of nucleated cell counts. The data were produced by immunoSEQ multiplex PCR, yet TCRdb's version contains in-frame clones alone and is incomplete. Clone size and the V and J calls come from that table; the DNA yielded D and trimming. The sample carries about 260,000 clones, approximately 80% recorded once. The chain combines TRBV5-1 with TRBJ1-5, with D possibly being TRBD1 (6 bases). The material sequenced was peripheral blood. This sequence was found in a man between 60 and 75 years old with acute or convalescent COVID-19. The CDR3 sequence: CASRIDRNQPQHF. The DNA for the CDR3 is TGCGCCAGCAGAATAGACAGGAATCAGCCCCAGCATTTT.